The 16 T cell receptor beta chains reported below all come from one sample, sequenced in a study of blood T cell repertoires in COVID-19. Profiling relied on immunoSEQ multiplex PCR, and the TCRdb table lists in-frame clones only, not all of them. This sample has 440,000 or so clones, with roughly 90% found just once. The sample taken for sequencing was peripheral blood. Source of these receptors: a woman between 35 and 50 years old with COVID-19, enrolled during active disease.

V gene TRBV19 combines with J gene TRBJ1-1; tentatively, D is TRBD1 (5 bases). This CDR3 is 18 amino acids long. With 1 base removed from V and 5 bases from J, the gap between germline ends came to 23 bases. CDR1 is LNHDA, CDR2 SQIVND, per germline (reference sequence). The CDR3 sequence: CASSIVALGRGARTEAFF. The CDR3 bases are TGTGCCAGTAGTATAGTCGCCCTGGGGAGGGGCGCAAGAACTGAAGCTTTCTTT.

The genes are TRBV7-9 and TRBJ2-1, with TRBD1 as a possible D gene (7 bases). Germline V CDR1 and CDR2: SEHNR, FQNEAQ (reference sequence). The CDR3 has 16 amino acids. V was clipped by 5 bases and J by 8 bases, with 22 bases between them. The CDR3 spells CASSPLGRTGGDEQFF. In DNA, the CDR3 is TGTGCCAGCAGCCCCCTAGGCAGGACAGGAGGGGATGAGCAGTTCTTC.

The chain joins TRBV7-2 to TRBJ2-1, with 9 bases aligning to TRBD2. Germline CDR1 and CDR2: SGHTA and FQGNSA. Trimming removed 3 bases from V and 5 bases from J; junction bases left unmatched: 5. The CDR3 spans 15 residues. The CDR3 DNA is TGTGCCAGCAGCTTCCTAGCGGGGCTAGACAATGAGCAGTTCTTC. Protein: CASSFLAGLDNEQFF.

The chain links TRBV7-9 to TRBJ2-3; D may be TRBD2 (6 bases). This CDR3 is built from 13 residues. Germline CDR1 SEHNR, CDR2 FQNEAQ (reference sequence). V was shortened by 4 bases and J by 8 bases, with 13 bases between the two germline ends. CDR3 bases: TGTGCCAGCAGCTCCGTTGGGGGAGGTACGCAGTATTTT. Encoded protein: CASSSVGGGTQYF.

The chain recombines TRBV18 with TRBJ1-6; 7 nucleotides line up with TRBD1. The V gene's germline CDR1 is KGHSH and CDR2 LQKENI. Trimming cost V 5 bases and J 0 bases; bases outside gene matches: 19. The CDR3 covers 21 residues. The CDR3 spells CASSTFLPSDRPNSYNSPLHF. Here the CDR3 DNA reads TGTGCCAGCTCAACTTTTTTACCTTCGGACAGGCCGAACTCCTATAATTCACCCCTCCACTTT.

The genes are TRBV7-2 and TRBJ1-1; D remains unclear. The CDR3 extends over 15 amino acids. In germline, CDR1 is SGHTA, CDR2 FQGNSA. The V gene lost 5 bases and the J gene lost 5 bases, with 18 bases spanning the gap. DNA for the CDR3: TGTGCCAGCAGCCCTTCGACTCGGTGGAATACTGAAGCTTTCTTT. This codes for CASSPSTRWNTEAFF.

This chain joins TRBV7-2 and TRBJ1-3; tentative D call: TRBD1 (6 bases). The germline V and J ends were trimmed by 2 bases and 10 bases, with 18 bases remaining between them. This CDR3 is 15 amino acids long. Per the germline V gene, CDR1 is SGHTA and CDR2 is FQGNSA. CDR3: CASSLTTGRYSTIYF. The CDR3 DNA reads TGTGCCAGCAGCTTAACGACAGGACGGTATTCAACCATATATTTT.

This rearrangement joins TRBV19 to TRBJ2-7, with D perhaps TRBD2 (5 bases). Germline-derived CDR1 and CDR2 are LNHDA and SQIVND (reference sequence). This CDR3 is built from 15 residues. With 5 bases removed from V and 6 bases from J, the gap between germline ends came to 20 bases. This CDR3 reads CASSPRGWQVVEQYF. CDR3 nucleotides: TGTGCCAGTAGTCCGAGAGGGTGGCAGGTAGTCGAGCAGTACTTC.

The V call is TRBV19, the J call TRBJ1-6; 7 nucleotides match TRBD1. The V and J ends lost 4 bases and 10 bases, in that order; junction bases with no gene match: 16. This CDR3 is built from 17 residues. Germline CDR1 reads LNHDA; CDR2 reads SQIVND (reference sequence). The CDR3, as DNA: TGTGCCAGTAGTAGACAGGGAGAAGGACTGAGGGCGTCACCCCTCCACTTT. Encoded protein: CASSRQGEGLRASPLHF. Combining the CDR3 with reference TRBV19 and TRBJ1-6 gives the whole variable domain DGGITQSPKYLFRKEGQNVTLSCEQNLNHDAMYWYRQDPGQGLRLIYYSQIVNDFQKGDIAEGYSVSREKKESFPLTVTSAQKNPTAFYLCASSRQGEGLRASPLHFGNGTRLTVT.

J is TRBJ1-4 and V is TRBV7-8; D is possibly TRBD1 (6 bases). CDR1 and CDR2 (germline): SGHVS, FQNEAQ. The V end was cut by 5 bases, the J end by 2 bases, with 18 bases between. CDR3 size: 17 residues. CDR3 in amino acids: CASSPSRGSFTNEKLFF. CDR3 bases: TGTGCCAGCAGCCCCTCCAGGGGAAGCTTTACTAATGAAAAACTGTTTTTT.

This chain links TRBV9 with TRBJ2-2, with 8 bases fitting TRBD1. The CDR3 runs to 15 residues. V shed 5 bases, J shed 2 bases, and the junction held 5 bases outside the gene matches. Germline V CDR1 and CDR2: SGDLS, YYNGEE. CDR3 amino acids: CASSRTGLNTGELFF. The CDR3 DNA is TGTGCCAGCAGTAGGACAGGGTTAAACACCGGGGAGCTGTTTTTT.

The J gene is TRBJ2-4, the V gene TRBV7-2; tentative D call: TRBD1 (7 bases). Germline V gene lookup returns CDR1 SGHTA and CDR2 FQGNSA. V was shortened by 5 bases and J by 8 bases, with 19 bases between the two germline ends. The CDR3 length is 15 residues. The CDR3 is CASSKRQGGDDIQYF. CDR3 coding DNA: TGTGCCAGCAGCAAAAGACAGGGCGGGGATGACATTCAGTACTTC.

The chain has TRBV7-3 and TRBJ1-3, with D perhaps TRBD1 (6 bases). Trimming shortened V by 5 bases and J by 1 base, and 9 bases separated the two germline ends. The CDR3 is 14 residues long. In germline, CDR1 is SGHTA, CDR2 FQGTGA. CDR3 nucleotide sequence: TGTGCCAGCAGCCAAGGGGGATCTGGAAACACCATATATTTT. This sequence encodes CASSQGGSGNTIYF.

This rearrangement joins TRBV28 to TRBJ1-5, with 7 positions matching TRBD1. This CDR3 has 17 amino acids. J was trimmed by 0 bases and V by 6 bases; bases with no gene match: 11. Per germline, CDR1 MDHEN and CDR2 SYDVKM. CDR3 region: CASSPTGAPYSNQPQHF. CDR3 coding DNA: TGTGCCAGCAGCCCTACAGGGGCCCCCTATAGCAATCAGCCCCAGCATTTT.

The genes are TRBV12-3 or TRBV12-4 and TRBJ2-3; D is unclear. This CDR3 is built from 12 residues. Trimming stripped 5 bases from V and 5 bases from J, with 8 bases between. For the CDR3, the DNA is TGTGCCAGCAGTCGTGCGCGAGATACGCAGTATTTT. Encoded protein: CASSRARDTQYF.

The genes are TRBV6-2 or TRBV6-3 and TRBJ1-2; 9 bases agree with TRBD1. J was trimmed by 7 bases and V by 4 bases; bases with no gene match: 4. The CDR3 loop spans 13 amino acids. The germline gives CDR1 MNHEY, CDR2 SVGEGT. CDR3 sequence reads: CASSSQGAGGYTF. The CDR3 nucleotides read TGTGCCAGCAGTTCACAGGGGGCAGGTGGCTACACCTTC.